This T cell receptor beta chain was found in a study of blood T cells in healthy people across ages. Study-level findings and limits: Naive T cell percentage and TCR beta diversity correlated strongly. From one million sequenced T cells, diversity estimates were lower bounds.

Per individual sample, total RNA of at least 6 micrograms was extracted. Primers used in a second PCR of about 6 to 11 cycles were a sample-barcoded 5' primer and a J-beta primer mix. A tag from a template-switch adaptor with 12 random nucleotides marked each cDNA molecule. TCRdb passed the 5' RACE reads through MiXCR, listing each CDR3 protein once. Among around 650,000 distinct CDR3 sequences listed, 32% were seen once. As to this clonotype: Its antigen is currently unknown.

Sequenced sample: blood. This TCR came from a woman aged 80 or over in good health.

CDR3 nucleotides: TGTGCCAGCAGCTTCGGGGAGCGGGGGGGCTACACAGATACGCAGTATTTT. Translation gives CASSFGERGGYTDTQYF. V is TRBV9 and J is TRBJ2-3, with 10 bases that match TRBD2. The CDR3 is 17 amino acids. V shed 4 bases and J 2 bases; nucleotides not matched to a gene: 10. Germline loops: CDR1 SGDLS, CDR2 YYNGEE.